Each of the 11 T cell receptor beta chains below was sequenced from the same sample in a study of graft-versus-host responses after intestinal transplantation. Only in-frame clones appear in the TCRdb table, and some are missing; sequencing was by immunoSEQ multiplex PCR. Found here are roughly 23,000 clones, just over 75% of them singletons; the top ten hold roughly 3%. Intraepithelial plus lamina propria lymphocytes were released by processing graft tissue. The material sequenced was ileum tissue, taken 12 days after intestinal transplant. These receptors all come from a human patient who received an intestinal transplant, so some T cells may come from the graft donor.

This clone was detected once. The rearrangement links TRBV7-2 to TRBJ2-1; 10 nucleotides align to TRBD2. V trimming: 5 bases; J trimming: 7 bases; junction bases outside the gene matches: 8. The length of the CDR3 is 15 residues. Germline loops: CDR1 SGHTA, CDR2 FQGNSA. The CDR3 nucleotides are TGTGCCAGCAGCCATAGCGGGGGGTTGCGGAATGAGCAGTTCTTC. It is translated as CASSHSGGLRNEQFF.

In regard to this clone: Additional DNA sequences in this sample encode the identical CDR3. The chain joins TRBV15 to TRBJ2-2; D is undetermined. V was cut by 1 base and J by 7 bases, with 4 bases left in between. The CDR3 extends over 12 amino acids. Germline V gives CDR1 LNHNV, CDR2 YYDKDF (reference sequence). CDR3 sequence reads: CATSRAGGELFF. CDR3 nucleotides: TGTGCCACCAGCAGAGCGGGCGGGGAGCTGTTTTTT.

The chain combines TRBV4-3 with TRBJ2-1, with 7 nucleotides matching TRBD1. Germline V gene sequence: CDR1 LGHNA, CDR2 YSLEER. With V trimmed by 0 bases and J by 6 bases, 5 bases remained unmatched. The CDR3 covers 15 residues. CDR3 region: CASSQDFPGGNEQFF. The CDR3 DNA reads TGCGCCAGCAGCCAAGATTTCCCAGGGGGCAATGAGCAGTTCTTC.

The CDR3 reads CASSESPETGATTDTQYF. The CDR3 bases are TGCGCCAGCAGTGAGTCCCCTGAAACAGGGGCGACCACAGATACGCAGTATTTT. The chain joins TRBV10-1 to TRBJ2-3; 7 bases are shared with TRBD1. Germline trimming cut 0 bases from V and 2 bases from J; bases unmatched to any gene: 11. This CDR3 comprises 18 residues. Germline V gene sequence: CDR1 WNHNN, CDR2 SYGVQD (reference sequence).

This clone was seen only a few times. The V gene is TRBV6-6, the J gene TRBJ2-3; D possibly corresponds to TRBD1 (5 bases). Trimming stripped 7 bases from V and 5 bases from J, with 22 bases between. CDR3 length: 16 amino acids. CDR1 and CDR2 (germline): MNHNY, SVGAGI (reference sequence). CDR3 in DNA: TGTGCCAGCACTCCTACAGGATGGGGCTCCCTAGATACGCAGTATTTT. Its protein is CASTPTGWGSLDTQYF.

The chain uses TRBV7-2 and TRBJ1-2, with D perhaps matching TRBD1 (5 bases). Germline V gives CDR1 SGHTA, CDR2 FQGNSA. V was pared by 2 bases and J by 8 bases, with 9 bases between. There are 12 residues in the CDR3. The CDR3 sequence: CASSLQGSGYTF. CDR3 coding DNA: TGTGCCAGCAGCTTACAGGGTTCCGGCTACACCTTC.

This clone was observed once. Germline is not matched at one junction end, which may reflect a read error. V usage is TRBV14 and J usage is TRBJ1-1, with D possibly matching TRBD1 (5 bases). The CDR3 runs 18 residues. CDR1 is SGHDN, CDR2 FVKESK, per germline. CDR3 sequence: CASSKDGRGSGWNTEAFF. CDR3 nucleotide sequence: TGTGCCAGCAGCAAAGACGGGAGGGGCTCCGGGTGGAACACTGAAGCTTTCTTT. Full variable domain (rest looked up from reference TRBV14 and TRBJ1-1): EAGVTQFPSHSVIEKGQTVTLRCDPISGHDNLYWYRRVMGKEIKFLLHFVKESKQDESGMPNNRFLAERTGGTYSTLKVQPAELEDSGVYFCASSKDGRGSGWNTEAFFGQGTRLTVV.

This clone was observed a handful of times. This chain joins TRBV6-1 and TRBJ2-2; TRBD1 might be the D (5 bases). Trimming stripped 1 base from V and 5 bases from J, with 11 bases between. Germline CDR1 and CDR2: MNHNS and SASEGT. This CDR3 comprises 15 residues. CDR3 residues: CASSEEGLWTGELFF. Written as DNA, the CDR3 is TGTGCCAGCAGTGAAGAGGGGTTGTGGACCGGGGAGCTGTTTTTT.

This clone has only a few counts. The rearrangement links TRBV6-6 to TRBJ2-7; TRBD1 might be the D (6 bases). V was pared by 3 bases and J by 0 bases, with 9 bases between. This CDR3 is 14 amino acids long. The germline gives CDR1 MNHNY, CDR2 SVGAGI (reference sequence). The CDR3 here is CASSYGQSSYEQYF. The CDR3 DNA reads as TGTGCCAGCAGTTATGGACAGTCCTCCTACGAGCAGTACTTC.

The V gene is TRBV14, the J gene TRBJ2-3; 9 bases fit TRBD1. Germline values: CDR1 SGHDN, CDR2 FVKESK. The CDR3 runs 15 residues. The ends lost 6 bases at V and 6 bases at J; junction bases unmatched: 10. CDR3 nucleotide sequence: TGTGCCAGCAGACCGGGACAGGGTATTTCGGATACGCAGTATTTT. Amino acid sequence: CASRPGQGISDTQYF.

The chain joins TRBV18 to TRBJ2-3, with D perhaps matching TRBD2 (6 bases). Germline CDR1 and CDR2: KGHSH and LQKENI. Between the trimmed V and J ends, which lost 5 bases and 4 bases, there was a span of 10 bases. CDR3 size: 13 residues. CDR3 sequence (DNA): TGTGCCAGCTCAGGGTCGGGGGCAGATACGCAGTATTTT. As protein: CASSGSGADTQYF.